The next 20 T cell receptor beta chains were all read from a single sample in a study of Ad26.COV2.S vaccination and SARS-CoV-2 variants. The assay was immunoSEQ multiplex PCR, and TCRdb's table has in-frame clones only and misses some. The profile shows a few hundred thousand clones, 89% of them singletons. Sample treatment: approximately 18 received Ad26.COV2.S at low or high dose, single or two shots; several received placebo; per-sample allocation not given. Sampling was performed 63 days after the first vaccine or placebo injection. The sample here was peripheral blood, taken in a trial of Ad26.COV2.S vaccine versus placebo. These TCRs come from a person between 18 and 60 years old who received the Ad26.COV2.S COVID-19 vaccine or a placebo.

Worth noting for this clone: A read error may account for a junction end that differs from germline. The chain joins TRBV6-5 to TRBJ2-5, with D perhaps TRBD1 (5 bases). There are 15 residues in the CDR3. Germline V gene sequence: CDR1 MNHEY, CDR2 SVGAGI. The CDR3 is CASSYSGANQEAQYF. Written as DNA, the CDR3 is TGTGCCAGCAGTTACTCAGGGGCGAACCAAGAGGCCCAGTACTTC.

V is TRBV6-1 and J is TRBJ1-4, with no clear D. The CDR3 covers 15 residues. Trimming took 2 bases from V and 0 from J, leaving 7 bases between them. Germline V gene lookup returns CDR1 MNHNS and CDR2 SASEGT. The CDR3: CASSERAATNEKLFF. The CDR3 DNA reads TGTGCCAGCAGTGAAAGGGCAGCAACTAATGAAAAACTGTTTTTT.

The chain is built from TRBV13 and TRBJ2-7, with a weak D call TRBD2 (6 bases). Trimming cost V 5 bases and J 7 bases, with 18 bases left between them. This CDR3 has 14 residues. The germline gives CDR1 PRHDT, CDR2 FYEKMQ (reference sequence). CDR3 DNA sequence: TGTGCCAGCAGCCACGGGAGATCGGTGGGGGAGCAGTACTTC. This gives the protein CASSHGRSVGEQYF.

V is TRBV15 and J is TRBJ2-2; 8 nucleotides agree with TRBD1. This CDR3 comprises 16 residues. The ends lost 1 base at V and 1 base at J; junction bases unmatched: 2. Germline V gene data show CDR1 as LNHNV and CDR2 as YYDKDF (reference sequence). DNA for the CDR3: TGTGCCACCAGCAGAGCGGACAGGGTGAACACCGGGGAGCTGTTTTTT. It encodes CATSRADRVNTGELFF.

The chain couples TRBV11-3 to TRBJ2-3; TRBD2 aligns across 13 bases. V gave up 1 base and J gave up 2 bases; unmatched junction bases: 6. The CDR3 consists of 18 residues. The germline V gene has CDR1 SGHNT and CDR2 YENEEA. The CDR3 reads CASSLVAGLAGDTDTQYF. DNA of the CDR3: TGTGCCAGCAGCTTAGTCGCTGGACTAGCGGGAGACACAGATACGCAGTATTTT.

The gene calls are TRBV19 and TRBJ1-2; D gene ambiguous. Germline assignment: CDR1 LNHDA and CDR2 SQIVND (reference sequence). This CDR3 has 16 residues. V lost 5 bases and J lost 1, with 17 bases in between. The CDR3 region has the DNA TGTGCCAGTAGTGCCCTCGGAGGGCTAGATAACTATGGCTACACCTTC. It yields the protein CASSALGGLDNYGYTF. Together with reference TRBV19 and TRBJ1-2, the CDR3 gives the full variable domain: DGGITQSPKYLFRKEGQNVTLSCEQNLNHDAMYWYRQDPGQGLRLIYYSQIVNDFQKGDIAEGYSVSREKKESFPLTVTSAQKNPTAFYLCASSALGGLDNYGYTFGSGTRLTVV.

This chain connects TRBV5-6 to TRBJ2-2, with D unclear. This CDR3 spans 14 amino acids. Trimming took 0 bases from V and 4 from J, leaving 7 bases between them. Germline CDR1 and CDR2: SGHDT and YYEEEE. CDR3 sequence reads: CASSLGRFTGELFF. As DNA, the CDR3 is TGTGCCAGCAGCTTGGGCCGATTCACCGGGGAGCTGTTTTTT.

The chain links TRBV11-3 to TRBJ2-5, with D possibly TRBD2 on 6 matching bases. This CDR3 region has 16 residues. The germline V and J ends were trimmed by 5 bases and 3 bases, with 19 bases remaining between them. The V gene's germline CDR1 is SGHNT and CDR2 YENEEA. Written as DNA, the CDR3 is TGTGCCAGCAGCCCCCCCCGCGGGGAATTAGAAGAGACCCAGTACTTC. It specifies CASSPPRGELEETQYF.

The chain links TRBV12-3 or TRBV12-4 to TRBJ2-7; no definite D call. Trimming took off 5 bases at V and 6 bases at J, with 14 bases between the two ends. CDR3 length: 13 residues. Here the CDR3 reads CASSPFGDGEQYF. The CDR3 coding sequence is TGTGCCAGCAGTCCCTTCGGCGATGGCGAGCAGTACTTC.

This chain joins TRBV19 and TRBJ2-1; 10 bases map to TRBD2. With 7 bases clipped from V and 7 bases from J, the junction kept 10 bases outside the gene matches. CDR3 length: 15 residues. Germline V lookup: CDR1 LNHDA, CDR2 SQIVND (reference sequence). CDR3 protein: CASIRAGGNWNEQFF. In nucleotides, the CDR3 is TGTGCCAGTATACGAGCGGGAGGGAATTGGAATGAGCAGTTCTTC.

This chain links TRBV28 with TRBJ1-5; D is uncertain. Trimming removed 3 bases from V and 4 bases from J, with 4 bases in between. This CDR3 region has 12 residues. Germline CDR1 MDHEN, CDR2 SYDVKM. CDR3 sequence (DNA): TGTGCCAGCAGTTTTCTGAATCAGCCCCAGCATTTT. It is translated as CASSFLNQPQHF.

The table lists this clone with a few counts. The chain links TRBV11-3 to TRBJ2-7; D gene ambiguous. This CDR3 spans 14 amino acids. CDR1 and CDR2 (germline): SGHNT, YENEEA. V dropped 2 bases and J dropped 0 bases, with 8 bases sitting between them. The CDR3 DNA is TGTGCCAGCAGCTTAACCCAGGCCTCCTACGAGCAGTACTTC. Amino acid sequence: CASSLTQASYEQYF. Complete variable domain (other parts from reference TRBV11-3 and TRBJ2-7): EAGVVQSPRYKIIEKKQPVAFWCNPISGHNTLYWYLQNLGQGPELLIRYENEEAVDDSQLPKDRFSAERLKGVDSTLKIQPAELGDSAVYLCASSLTQASYEQYFGPGTRLTVT.

The CDR3 nucleotides are TGTGCCAGCAGCCCTCGGACAGGGAGCAATCAGCCCCAGCATTTT. Protein: CASSPRTGSNQPQHF. V and J are TRBV11-3 and TRBJ1-5; TRBD1 aligns across 8 bases. Looked up from germline, CDR1 is SGHNT and CDR2 is YENEEA. The ends lost 5 bases at V and 1 base at J; junction bases unmatched: 4. The CDR3 totals 15 residues.

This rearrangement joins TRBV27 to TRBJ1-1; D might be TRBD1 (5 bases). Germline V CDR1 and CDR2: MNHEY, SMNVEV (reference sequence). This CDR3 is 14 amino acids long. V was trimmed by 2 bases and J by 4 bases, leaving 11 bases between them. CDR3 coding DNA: TGTGCCAGCAGTTTAGCGGGGGGTGGCACTGAAGCTTTCTTT. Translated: CASSLAGGGTEAFF.

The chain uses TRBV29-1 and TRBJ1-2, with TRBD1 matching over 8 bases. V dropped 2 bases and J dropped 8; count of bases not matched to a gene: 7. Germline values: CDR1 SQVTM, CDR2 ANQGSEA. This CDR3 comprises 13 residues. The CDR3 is CSVERTGFYGYTF. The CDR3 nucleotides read TGCAGCGTTGAAAGGACAGGGTTTTACGGCTACACCTTC.

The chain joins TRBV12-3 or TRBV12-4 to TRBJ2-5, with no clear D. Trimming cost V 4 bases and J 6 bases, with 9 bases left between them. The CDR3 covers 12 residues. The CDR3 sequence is CASSWTPKTQYF. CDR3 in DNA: TGTGCCAGCAGTTGGACCCCGAAGACCCAGTACTTC.

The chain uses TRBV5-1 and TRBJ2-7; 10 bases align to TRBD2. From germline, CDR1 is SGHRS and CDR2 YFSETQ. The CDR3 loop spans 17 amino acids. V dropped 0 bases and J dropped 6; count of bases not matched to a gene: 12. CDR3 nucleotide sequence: TGCGCCAGCAGCTTGGCCGCGGTAGCGGGAGGTCCGGGCGAGCAGTACTTC. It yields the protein CASSLAAVAGGPGEQYF.

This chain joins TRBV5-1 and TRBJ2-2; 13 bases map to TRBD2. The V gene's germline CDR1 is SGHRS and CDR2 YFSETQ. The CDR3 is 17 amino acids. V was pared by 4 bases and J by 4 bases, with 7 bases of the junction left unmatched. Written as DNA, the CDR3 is TGCGCCAGCAGCCCCGGACTAGCGGGAGTGGGCACCGGGGAGCTGTTTTTT. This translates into CASSPGLAGVGTGELFF.

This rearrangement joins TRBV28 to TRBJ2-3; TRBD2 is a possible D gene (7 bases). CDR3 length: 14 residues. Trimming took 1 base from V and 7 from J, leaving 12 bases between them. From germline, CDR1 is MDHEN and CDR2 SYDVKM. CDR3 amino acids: CASSLSGGRNTQYF. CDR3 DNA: TGTGCCAGCAGTTTATCGGGGGGCCGGAATACGCAGTATTTT. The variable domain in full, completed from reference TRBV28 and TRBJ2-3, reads DVKVTQSSRYLVKRTGEKVFLECVQDMDHENMFWYRQDPGLGLRLIYFSYDVKMKEKGDIPEGYSVSREKKERFSLILESASTNQTSMYLCASSLSGGRNTQYFGPGTRLTVL.

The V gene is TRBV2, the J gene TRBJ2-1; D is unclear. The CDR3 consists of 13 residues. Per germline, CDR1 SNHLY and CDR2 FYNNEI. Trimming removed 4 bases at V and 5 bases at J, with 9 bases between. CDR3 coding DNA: TGTGCCAGCAGTGTCGTCAGGAACAATGAGCAGTTCTTC. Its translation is CASSVVRNNEQFF.